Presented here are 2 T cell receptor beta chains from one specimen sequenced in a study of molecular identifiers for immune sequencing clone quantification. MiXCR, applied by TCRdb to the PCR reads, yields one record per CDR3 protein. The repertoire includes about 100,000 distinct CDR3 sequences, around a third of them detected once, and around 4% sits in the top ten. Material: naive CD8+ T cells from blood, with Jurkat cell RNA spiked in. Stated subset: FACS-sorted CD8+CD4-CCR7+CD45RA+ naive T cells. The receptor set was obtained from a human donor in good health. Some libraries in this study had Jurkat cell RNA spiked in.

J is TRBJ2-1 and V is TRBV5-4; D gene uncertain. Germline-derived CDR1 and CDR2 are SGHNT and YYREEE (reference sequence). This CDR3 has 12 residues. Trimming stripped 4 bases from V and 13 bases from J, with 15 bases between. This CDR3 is CASSREGALQFF. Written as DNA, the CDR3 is TGTGCCAGCAGCAGGGAAGGTGCTCTTCAGTTCTTC. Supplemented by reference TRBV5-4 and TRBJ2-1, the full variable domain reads ETGVTQSPTHLIKTRGQQVTLRCSSQSGHNTVSWYQQALGQGPQFIFQYYREEENGRGNFPPRFSGLQFPNYSSELNVNALELDDSALYLCASSREGALQFFGPGTRLTVL.

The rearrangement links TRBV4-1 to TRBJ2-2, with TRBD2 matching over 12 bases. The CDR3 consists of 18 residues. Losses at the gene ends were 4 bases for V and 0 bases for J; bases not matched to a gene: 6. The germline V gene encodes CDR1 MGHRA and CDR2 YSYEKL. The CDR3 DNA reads TGCGCCAGCAGCCTGACTAGCGGGAGAGCCCCGAACACCGGGGAGCTGTTTTTT. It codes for CASSLTSGRAPNTGELFF.